The rows below give T cell receptor beta chains drawn from one sample of a study of blood T cell repertoires in COVID-19. Generated by immunoSEQ multiplex PCR, the TCRdb table keeps only in-frame clones and is missing some. The data hold roughly 110,000 clones, with 65% to 85% observed a single time. Sequencing was performed on peripheral blood. These TCRs come from a man in his fifties with acute or convalescent COVID-19. Each CDR3 is given with its conserved first and last residue.

V gene,J gene,CDR3 protein
TRBV2,TRBJ2-5,CASSERTRGGLETQYF
TRBV6-6,TRBJ1-2,CASSLDTYGYTF
TRBV11-2,TRBJ1-1,CASSLGVVNTEAFF
TRBV19,TRBJ2-2,CASSTSWGGGGTGELFF
TRBV5-6,TRBJ1-3,CASSPSLGTASGNTIYF
TRBV5-4,TRBJ1-2,CASSRETGVGGYTF
TRBV28,TRBJ1-6,CASSLPGQPNSPLHF
TRBV2,TRBJ1-4,CASRGTGGEKLFF
TRBV5-1,TRBJ1-1,CASSPGTGGLAEAFF
TRBV2,TRBJ2-3,CASSAWRDPRTDTQYF
TRBV19,TRBJ2-1,CASSSSPQRGENNEQFF
TRBV12-3/TRBV12-4,TRBJ1-1,CASSLKEGTEAFF
TRBV4-2,TRBJ1-6,CASSQEGETPLHF
TRBV6-2/TRBV6-3,TRBJ1-2,CASSYPAGNYGYTF
TRBV15,TRBJ1-2,CATSRLTGQDYGYTF
TRBV18,TRBJ1-2,CASSPTETQRLPHYGYTF
TRBV29-1,TRBJ1-2,CSARDTTNYGYTF
TRBV5-6,TRBJ2-4,CASSLTGGALAKNIQYF
TRBV5-1,TRBJ2-3,CASSLTGGYTDTQYF
TRBV5-6,TRBJ1-6,CASSLRAGFNSPLHF
TRBV6-1,TRBJ1-6,CASSDRNSPLHF
TRBV21-1,TRBJ2-4,CASSKDLTSHSAKNIQYF